These 18 T cell receptor beta chains were all obtained from the same sample, sequenced in a study of OX40 agonist ivuxolimab in advanced cancers. Data came from immunoSEQ multiplex PCR; TCRdb stores just in-frame clones and leaves some out. The sample carries over 75,000 clones, about 90% recorded once. The sequencing here drew on CD4+ or CD8+ T cells sorted from blood, taken in a trial of the OX40 agonist ivuxolimab. All receptors come from an adult with an advanced solid tumor such as melanoma, head and neck, liver or kidney cancer.

The J gene is TRBJ1-1, the V gene TRBV19, with D unclear. Germline CDR1 and CDR2: LNHDA and SQIVND (reference sequence). Trimming pared 3 bases from V and 2 bases from J, leaving 4 bases between. This CDR3 is built from 12 residues. The CDR3 spells CASSIRNTEAFF. For the CDR3, the DNA is TGTGCCAGTAGTATCCGAAACACTGAAGCTTTCTTT.

The V gene is TRBV4-2, the J gene TRBJ1-1; 7 bases agree with TRBD1. Germline values: CDR1 LGHNA, CDR2 YNFKEQ. This CDR3 has 19 residues. V dropped 1 base and J dropped 10; count of bases not matched to a gene: 24. CDR3 residues: CASSQVILSMSGGGFVAFF. CDR3 DNA sequence: TGTGCCAGCAGCCAAGTTATTCTCTCGATGTCAGGGGGAGGTTTTGTAGCTTTCTTT.

This chain links TRBV4-1 with TRBJ2-7, with 7 bases fitting TRBD2. In germline, CDR1 is MGHRA, CDR2 YSYEKL. V was pared by 1 base and J by 3 bases, with 6 bases of the junction left unmatched. CDR3 length: 15 residues. CDR3 sequence: CASSQGLGEGYEQYF. CDR3 DNA sequence: TGCGCCAGCAGCCAAGGTCTGGGGGAGGGCTACGAGCAGTACTTC.

V gene TRBV7-9 combines with J gene TRBJ1-1, with D perhaps TRBD1 (6 bases). The CDR3 is 15 residues long. Germline CDR1 and CDR2: SEHNR and FQNEAQ (reference sequence). Trimming stripped 5 bases from V and 3 bases from J, with 16 bases between. The CDR3 loop is CASSPRDTGYTEAFF. CDR3 DNA sequence: TGTGCCAGCAGCCCCCGGGACACCGGATACACTGAAGCTTTCTTT.

This clone occurred a few times. The chain recombines TRBV7-9 with TRBJ1-2; 12 bases line up with TRBD1. The J segment lost 4 bases and the V segment lost 4 bases, leaving 1 base of the junction unmatched. The length of the CDR3 is 14 residues. Germline V CDR1 and CDR2: SEHNR, FQNEAQ (reference sequence). CDR3 amino acids: CASSSGQGAYGYTF. In nucleotides, the CDR3 is TGTGCCAGCAGCTCGGGACAGGGGGCCTATGGCTACACCTTC.

V and J are TRBV7-3 and TRBJ2-3, with 8 bases that match TRBD2. The junction had 11 bases not matched to a gene; V was cut back by 5 bases and J by 4 bases. The CDR3 has 16 amino acids. CDR1 and CDR2 (germline): SGHTA, FQGTGA. The CDR3 DNA reads as TGTGCCAGCAGCCAAACCCAGCGGGAGATCGCAGATACGCAGTATTTT. Encoded protein: CASSQTQREIADTQYF.

This chain links TRBV28 with TRBJ2-1; D call uncertain. Per the germline V gene, CDR1 is MDHEN and CDR2 is SYDVKM. V lost 3 bases and J lost 2, with 11 bases in between. The CDR3 is 15 residues long. The CDR3 coding sequence is TGTGCCAGCAGTTTCACTTCACCCCCCTACAATGAGCAGTTCTTC. Translated: CASSFTSPPYNEQFF.

This clone showed up just once. The chain couples TRBV15 to TRBJ2-1; perhaps TRBD2 as D (5 bases). Between the trimmed V and J ends, which lost 0 bases and 10 bases, there was a span of 10 bases. There are 13 residues in the CDR3. Germline loops: CDR1 LNHNV, CDR2 YYDKDF (reference sequence). The CDR3 loop reads CATSRDNGIEQFF. Written as DNA, the CDR3 is TGTGCCACCAGCAGAGATAACGGGATAGAGCAGTTCTTC.

The rearrangement uses TRBV28 and TRBJ1-2; D remains unclear. The CDR3 length is 11 residues. CDR1 and CDR2 (germline): MDHEN, SYDVKM. V lost 7 bases to trimming and J lost 7 bases, with 10 bases between them. The CDR3 spells CASNSRRGYTF. DNA for the CDR3: TGTGCCAGCAACTCACGACGTGGCTACACCTTC.

This clone was seen only once. This chain joins TRBV5-8 and TRBJ1-4; no clear D. The CDR3 runs 14 residues. Germline-derived CDR1 and CDR2 are SGHTS and YDEGEE. Trimming pared 10 bases from V and 2 bases from J, leaving 15 bases between. The CDR3, as DNA: TGTGCCGGAAATAGGGCTGGGACTAATGAAAAACTGTTTTTT. Its protein is CAGNRAGTNEKLFF.

The CDR3 DNA follows: TGTGCCAGCAGTTTATCGATTGGCAATGAGCAGTTCTTC. Encoded protein: CASSLSIGNEQFF. The genes are TRBV27 and TRBJ2-1, with D unclear. Between the trimmed V and J ends, which lost 0 bases and 6 bases, there was a span of 6 bases. There are 13 residues in the CDR3. Germline CDR1 is MNHEY and CDR2 is SMNVEV (reference sequence).

On this clone itself: At one end the junction does not follow the germline gene, possibly because of a read error. V usage is TRBV7-8 and J usage is TRBJ2-5, with D hard to call. This CDR3 region has 13 residues. Germline CDR1 is SGHVS and CDR2 is FQNEAQ. CDR3 protein: CVSSPPRVETQYF. The CDR3 bases are TGTGTCAGCAGCCCACCCCGGGTAGAGACCCAGTACTTC.

V gene TRBV6-5 combines with J gene TRBJ2-1, with TRBD2 matching over 11 bases. Germline V gene data show CDR1 as MNHEY and CDR2 as SVGAGI. J was trimmed by 4 bases and V by 0 bases; bases with no gene match: 2. The CDR3 runs 16 residues. The CDR3 reads CASSYSGTSGYNEQFF. As DNA, the CDR3 is TGTGCCAGCAGTTACTCCGGGACTAGCGGTTACAATGAGCAGTTCTTC.

This chain uses TRBV7-2 with TRBJ2-7; TRBD1 matches at 7 bases. The CDR3 consists of 14 residues. Germline V lookup: CDR1 SGHTA, CDR2 FQGNSA. V lost 4 bases, J lost 0 bases, and 3 bases stayed unmatched. This CDR3 reads CASSYRDSSYEQYF. CDR3 DNA: TGTGCCAGCAGCTACCGGGACAGCTCCTACGAGCAGTACTTC.

This chain joins TRBV5-1 and TRBJ2-1; TRBD1 agrees at 8 bases. The junction had 15 bases not matched to a gene; V was cut back by 2 bases and J by 5 bases. Germline V gives CDR1 SGHRS, CDR2 YFSETQ. CDR3 length equals 18 residues. The CDR3 loop reads CASSFPITGQGPDNEQFF. CDR3 DNA: TGCGCCAGCAGCTTTCCTATTACCGGACAGGGTCCCGACAATGAGCAGTTCTTC.

J is TRBJ2-7 and V is TRBV27; D is unresolved. V was pared by 8 bases and J by 7 bases, with 3 bases between. CDR1 is MNHEY, CDR2 SMNVEV, per germline (reference sequence). The length of the CDR3 is 8 residues. The CDR3 is CASGEQYF. Here the CDR3 DNA reads TGTGCCAGCGGGGAGCAGTACTTC.

This chain joins TRBV27 and TRBJ2-1, with a tentative D call TRBD2 (5 bases). The CDR3 runs 12 residues. Germline V gives CDR1 MNHEY, CDR2 SMNVEV (reference sequence). Between the trimmed V and J ends, which lost 6 bases and 7 bases, there was a span of 10 bases. CDR3 sequence: CASSPGMNEQFF. The CDR3, as DNA: TGTGCCAGCAGCCCCGGGATGAATGAGCAGTTCTTC.

J is TRBJ1-1 and V is TRBV30; D unclear. From germline, CDR1 is GTSNPN and CDR2 SVGIG (reference sequence). V lost 5 bases and J lost 0, with 7 bases in between. This CDR3 is built from 12 residues. This CDR3 is CAWGRLNTEAFF. In nucleotides, the CDR3 is TGTGCCTGGGGACGGCTGAACACTGAAGCTTTCTTT.